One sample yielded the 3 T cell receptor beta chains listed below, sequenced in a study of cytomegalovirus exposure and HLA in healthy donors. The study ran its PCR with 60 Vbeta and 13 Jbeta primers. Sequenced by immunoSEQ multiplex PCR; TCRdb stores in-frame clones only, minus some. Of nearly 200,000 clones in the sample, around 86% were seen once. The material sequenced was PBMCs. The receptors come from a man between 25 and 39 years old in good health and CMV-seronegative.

CDR3 loop: CASRSPERSAEAFF. CDR3 DNA sequence: TGCGCCAGCAGATCCCCGGAGAGGAGCGCTGAAGCTTTCTTT. The chain employs TRBV5-1 and TRBJ1-1; D unresolved. The length of the CDR3 is 14 residues. With 5 bases removed from V and 6 bases from J, the gap between germline ends came to 17 bases. The germline V gene encodes CDR1 SGHRS and CDR2 YFSETQ.

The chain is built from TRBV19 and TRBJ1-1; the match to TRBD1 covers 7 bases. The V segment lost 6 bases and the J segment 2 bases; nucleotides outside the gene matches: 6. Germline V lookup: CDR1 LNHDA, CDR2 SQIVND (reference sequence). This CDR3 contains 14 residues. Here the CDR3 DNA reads TGTGCCAGTAGAGGGGGCGCAGGTAACACTGAAGCTTTCTTT. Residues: CASRGGAGNTEAFF.

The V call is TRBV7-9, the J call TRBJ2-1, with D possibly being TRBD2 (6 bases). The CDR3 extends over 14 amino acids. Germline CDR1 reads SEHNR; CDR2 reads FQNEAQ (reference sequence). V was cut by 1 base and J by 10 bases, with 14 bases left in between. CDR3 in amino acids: CASSLDPAAGEQFF. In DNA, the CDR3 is TGTGCCAGCAGCTTAGATCCCGCGGCGGGAGAGCAGTTCTTC.